These T cell receptor beta chains were read from a single sample in a study of PD-1 blockade in classical Hodgkin lymphoma. Sequencing used immunoSEQ multiplex PCR; TCRdb keeps in-frame clones, though not all of them. Among about 7,800 clones listed, about 76% were seen once. The sequenced sample was CD8+ T cells from blood, obtained before the fourth cycle of nivolumab. All receptors derive from a human donor with classical Hodgkin lymphoma. Both conserved end residues are part of each CDR3. A D gene is named only where the DNA matches it firmly.

J | D | V | CDR3
TRBJ2-7 | TRBD1 | TRBV6-5 | CASRRLRDSSYEQYF
TRBJ2-7 | . | TRBV5-6 | CASSLWNRYYEQYF
TRBJ1-2 | TRBD1 | TRBV2 | CASSPKTGDLNYGYTF
TRBJ1-3 | . | TRBV9 | CASSVARAPYSGNTIYF
TRBJ1-1 | . | TRBV6-5 | CASSYQGGNTEAFF
TRBJ2-7 | . | TRBV28 | CASSLGGAEYEQYF
TRBJ2-7 | TRBD1 | TRBV5-4 | CASSPYGTGREQYF
TRBJ1-2 | TRBD1 | TRBV6-1 | CASSAPGTGYYGYTF
TRBJ1-1 | . | TRBV6-5 | CASSSVGGRNTEAFF
TRBJ2-7 | . | TRBV5-6 | CASSFEGFYEQYF
TRBJ2-2 | TRBD1 | TRBV27 | CASLPGTGRGTGELFF
TRBJ2-2 | TRBD2 | TRBV5-8 | CASSRPGRGTGELFF
TRBJ1-5 | TRBD1 | TRBV28 | CASSPWGTGGPQPQHF
TRBJ1-1 | . | TRBV19 | CASSPSAGHWTEAFF
TRBJ1-4 | . | TRBV19 | CASSMGRWSNEKLFF
TRBJ2-7 | TRBD1 | TRBV5-6 | CASSLTGGGEQYF
TRBJ2-1 | TRBD2 | TRBV7-9 | CASSYPNPRLAEHNEQFF
TRBJ2-7 | TRBD1 | TRBV27 | CASSLRRGQGNEQYF
TRBJ2-1 | . | TRBV7-9 | CASSSRTEPTYNEQFF
TRBJ1-4 | . | TRBV5-6 | CASSLAAATNEKLFF
TRBJ1-2 | TRBD1 | TRBV5-1 | CASSWDRGDYGYTF
TRBJ2-1 | TRBD2 | TRBV2 | CASSDGAGGRYNEQFF
TRBJ2-7 | . | TRBV21-1 | CASSAHRDTRYEQYF
TRBJ2-7 | . | TRBV7-2 | CASSLVGSPSYEQYF
TRBJ2-1 | TRBD1 | TRBV9 | CASSHDRGIRSSSYNEQFF
TRBJ1-3 | . | TRBV9 | CASSSHPGLPGNTIYF
TRBJ2-3 | . | TRBV7-9 | CATTAGALASTDTQYF
TRBJ2-5 | . | TRBV7-9 | CASSYSSRVGETQYF
TRBJ1-1 | . | TRBV7-9 | CASSLEGGNTEAFF
TRBJ2-1 | TRBD1 | TRBV6-6 | CASSQKGTVYNEQFF
TRBJ2-1 | . | TRBV7-8 | CASSQDPGQTANEQFF
TRBJ2-1 | TRBD2 | TRBV7-8 | CASSFRLAGWNEQFF
TRBJ2-1 | . | TRBV7-6 | CASSLDRGSYNEQFF
TRBJ1-5 | . | TRBV5-1 | CASSLAQPQNDQPQHF
TRBJ1-1 | . | TRBV12-5 | CASGRGAFPTEAFF